This T cell receptor (beta chain) was sequenced in a study of blood T cell repertoires in COVID-19. The overall study: Both acute and convalescent COVID-19 samples were obtained from the United States, Italy and Spain. Sources were T cells, B-cell-depleted T cells, or PBMCs; the material itself was cDNA or gDNA.

V was pared by 5 bases and J by 7 bases, with 4 bases of the junction left unmatched. The CDR3 is made up of 13 amino acids. This clone occurred a few times. Sequencing used immunoSEQ multiplex PCR; TCRdb keeps in-frame clones, though not all of them. The table includes 90,000 to 130,000 clones, 60% to 80% detected once. The TCR comes from a woman older than 75 with active or convalescent COVID-19. What was sequenced was peripheral blood. The chain links TRBV12-3 or TRBV12-4 to TRBJ2-2; 7 bases line up with TRBD1. This CDR3 reads CASSTRQGGELFF. As DNA, the CDR3 is TGTGCCAGCAGTACCCGACAGGGCGGGGAGCTGTTTTTT.